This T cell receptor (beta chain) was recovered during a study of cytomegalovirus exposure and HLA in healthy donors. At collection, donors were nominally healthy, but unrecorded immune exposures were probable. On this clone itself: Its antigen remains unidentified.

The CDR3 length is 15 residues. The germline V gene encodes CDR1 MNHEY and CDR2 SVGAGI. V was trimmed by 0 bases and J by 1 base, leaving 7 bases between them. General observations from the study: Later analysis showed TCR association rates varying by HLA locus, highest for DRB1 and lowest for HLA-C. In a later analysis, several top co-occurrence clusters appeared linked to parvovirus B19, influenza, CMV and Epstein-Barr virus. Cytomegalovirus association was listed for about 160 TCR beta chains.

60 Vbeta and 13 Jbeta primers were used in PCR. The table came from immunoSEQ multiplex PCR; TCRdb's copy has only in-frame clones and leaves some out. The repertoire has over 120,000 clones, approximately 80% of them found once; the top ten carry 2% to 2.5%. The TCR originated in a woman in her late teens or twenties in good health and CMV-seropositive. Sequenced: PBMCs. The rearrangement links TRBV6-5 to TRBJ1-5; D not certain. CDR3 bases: TGTGCCAGCAGTTACTCGATGGGCAGCAATCAGCCCCAGCATTTT. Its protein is CASSYSMGSNQPQHF.